This TCR beta chain originates from a study of identical twins. Germline CDR1 is SGHVS and CDR2 is FQNEAQ. The CDR3 consists of 17 residues. V lost 4 bases and J lost 0, with 16 bases in between. This clonotype was seen more than once but under ten times. Its antigen is still unknown. Using its own MiXCR run on the 5' RACE reads, TCRdb lists one record per CDR3 protein. The table includes roughly 1.6 million distinct CDR3 sequences, roughly 35% detected once. Findings and limits, study-wide: Partial confounding of zero-insertion analyses by invariant MAIT and iNKT cells was possible. The study drew conclusions from cross-sectional statistical analysis, not from following the same donors. There was an excess of low generation probability in the out-of-frame alpha sequences that twins shared. Models predicted too little out-of-frame TCR alpha sharing in monozygotic twins.

The sequence was collected from a newborn girl in good health. This chain joins TRBV7-8 and TRBJ1-5; maybe TRBD1 (6 bases). Sample: cord blood. The CDR3 is CASSSRPHRDSNQPQHF. The CDR3 DNA sequence: TGTGCCAGCAGCTCCCGGCCCCACAGGGATAGCAATCAGCCCCAGCATTTT.